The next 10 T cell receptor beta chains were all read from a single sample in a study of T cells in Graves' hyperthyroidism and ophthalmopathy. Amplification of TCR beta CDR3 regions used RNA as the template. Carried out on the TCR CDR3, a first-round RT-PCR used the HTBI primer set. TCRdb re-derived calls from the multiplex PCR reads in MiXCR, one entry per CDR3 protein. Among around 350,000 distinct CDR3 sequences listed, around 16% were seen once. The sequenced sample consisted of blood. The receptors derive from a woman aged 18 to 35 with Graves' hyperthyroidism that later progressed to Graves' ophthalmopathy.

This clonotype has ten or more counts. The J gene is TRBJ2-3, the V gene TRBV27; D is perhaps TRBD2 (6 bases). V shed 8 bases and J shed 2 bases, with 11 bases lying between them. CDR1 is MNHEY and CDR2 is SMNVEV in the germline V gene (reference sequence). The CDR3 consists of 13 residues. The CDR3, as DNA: TGTGCCAGCTCCCGGACTAACACAGATACGCAGTATTTT. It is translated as CASSRTNTDTQYF.

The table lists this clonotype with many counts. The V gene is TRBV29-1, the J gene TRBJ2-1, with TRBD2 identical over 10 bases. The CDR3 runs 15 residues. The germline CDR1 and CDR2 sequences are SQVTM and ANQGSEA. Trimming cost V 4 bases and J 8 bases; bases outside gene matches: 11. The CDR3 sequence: CSVVFPSGSNHEQFF. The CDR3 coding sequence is TGCAGCGTTGTCTTTCCTAGCGGGAGTAACCATGAGCAGTTCTTC.

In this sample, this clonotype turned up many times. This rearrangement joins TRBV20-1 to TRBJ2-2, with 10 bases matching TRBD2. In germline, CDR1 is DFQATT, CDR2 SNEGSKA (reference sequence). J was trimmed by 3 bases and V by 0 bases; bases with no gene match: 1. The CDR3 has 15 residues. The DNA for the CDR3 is TGCAGTGCTAGAGATCTAGCGGGAGACACCGGGGAGCTGTTTTTT. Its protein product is CSARDLAGDTGELFF.

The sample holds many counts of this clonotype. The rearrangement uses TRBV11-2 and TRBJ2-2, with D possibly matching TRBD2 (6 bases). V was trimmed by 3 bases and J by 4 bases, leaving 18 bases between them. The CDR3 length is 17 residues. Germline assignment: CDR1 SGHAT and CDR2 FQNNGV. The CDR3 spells CASSFLWSRDVTGELFF. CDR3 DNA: TGTGCCAGCAGCTTTCTATGGTCGCGGGACGTCACCGGGGAGCTGTTTTTT.

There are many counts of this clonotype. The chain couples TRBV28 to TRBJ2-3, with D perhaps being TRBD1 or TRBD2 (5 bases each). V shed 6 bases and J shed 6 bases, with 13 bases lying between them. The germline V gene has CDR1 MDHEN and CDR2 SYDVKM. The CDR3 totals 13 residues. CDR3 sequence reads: CASRPWGYDTQYF. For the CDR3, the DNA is TGTGCCAGCAGGCCTTGGGGGTACGATACGCAGTATTTT.

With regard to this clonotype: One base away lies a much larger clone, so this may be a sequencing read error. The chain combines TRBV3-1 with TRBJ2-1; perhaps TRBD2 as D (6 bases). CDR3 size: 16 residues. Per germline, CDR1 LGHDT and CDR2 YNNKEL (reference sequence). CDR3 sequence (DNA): TGTGCCAGCAGCCCCCTATGGATCGGGAGCTACAATGAGCAGTCCTTC. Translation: CASSPLWIGSYNEQSF.

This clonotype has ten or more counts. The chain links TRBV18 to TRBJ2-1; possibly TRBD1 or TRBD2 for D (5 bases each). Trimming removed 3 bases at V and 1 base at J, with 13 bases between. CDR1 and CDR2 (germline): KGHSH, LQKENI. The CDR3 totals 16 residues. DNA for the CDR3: TGTGCCAGCTCACCTGTTGAGGGGCCATCCTACAATGAGCAGTTCTTC. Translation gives CASSPVEGPSYNEQFF.

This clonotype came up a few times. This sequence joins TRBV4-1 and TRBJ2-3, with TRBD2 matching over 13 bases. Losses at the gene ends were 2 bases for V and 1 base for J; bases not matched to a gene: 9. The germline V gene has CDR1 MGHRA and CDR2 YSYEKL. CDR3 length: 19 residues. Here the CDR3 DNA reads TGCGCCAGCAGCCAATACCCGGGACTAGCGGGATCAGGCACAGATACGCAGTATTTT. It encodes CASSQYPGLAGSGTDTQYF.

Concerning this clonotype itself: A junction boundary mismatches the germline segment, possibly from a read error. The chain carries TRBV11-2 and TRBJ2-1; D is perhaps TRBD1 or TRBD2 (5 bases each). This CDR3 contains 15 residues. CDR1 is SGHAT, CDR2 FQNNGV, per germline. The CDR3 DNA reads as TGTGCCAGCAGCTCCGGGGACCTTTCCTACAATGAGCAGCTCTTC. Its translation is CASSSGDLSYNEQLF.

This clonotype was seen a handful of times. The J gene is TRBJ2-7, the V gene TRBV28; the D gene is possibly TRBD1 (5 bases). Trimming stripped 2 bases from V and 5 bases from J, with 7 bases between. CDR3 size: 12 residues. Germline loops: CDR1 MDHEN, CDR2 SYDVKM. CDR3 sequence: CASSLMGHEQYF. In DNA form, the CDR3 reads TGTGCCAGCAGTTTAATGGGGCACGAGCAGTACTTC. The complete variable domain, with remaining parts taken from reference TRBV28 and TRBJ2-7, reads DVKVTQSSRYLVKRTGEKVFLECVQDMDHENMFWYRQDPGLGLRLIYFSYDVKMKEKGDIPEGYSVSREKKERFSLILESASTNQTSMYLCASSLMGHEQYFGPGTRLTVT.